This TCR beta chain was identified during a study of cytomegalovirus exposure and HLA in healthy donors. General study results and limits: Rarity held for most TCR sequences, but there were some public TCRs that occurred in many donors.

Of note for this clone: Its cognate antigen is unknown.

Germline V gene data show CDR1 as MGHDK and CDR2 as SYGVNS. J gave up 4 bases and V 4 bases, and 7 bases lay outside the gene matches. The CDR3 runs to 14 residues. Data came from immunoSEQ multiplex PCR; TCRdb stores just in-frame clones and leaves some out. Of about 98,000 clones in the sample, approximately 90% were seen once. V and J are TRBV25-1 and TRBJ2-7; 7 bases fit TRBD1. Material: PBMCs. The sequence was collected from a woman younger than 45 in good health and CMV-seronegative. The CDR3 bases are TGTGCCAGCAGTGGAGACAGGGTGTCATACGAGCAGTACTTC. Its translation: CASSGDRVSYEQYF.